Below, 26 T cell receptor beta chains from the same sample are listed, as sequenced in a study of OX40 agonist ivuxolimab in advanced cancers. Libraries were prepared by immunoSEQ multiplex PCR; TCRdb keeps only in-frame clonotypes and omits some of them. The table has 25,000 to 35,000 clones, approximately 84% seen once. The starting material was CD4+ or CD8+ T cells sorted from blood, obtained in a trial of the OX40 agonist ivuxolimab. The source is an adult with an advanced solid tumor such as melanoma, head and neck, liver or kidney cancer.

The chain combines TRBV5-6 with TRBJ1-3; D not certain. CDR3 size: 13 residues. Deletions cut 2 bases from V and 0 bases from J, with 3 bases between. The germline V gene encodes CDR1 SGHDT and CDR2 YYEEEE. In DNA, the CDR3 is TGTGCCAGCAGCTTAGACTCTGGAAACACCATATATTTT. This gives the protein CASSLDSGNTIYF.

In the case of this clone: The germline gene is not matched at one end of the junction; a read error may be the cause. The identical CDR3 is also encoded by other nucleotide sequences in the sample. The V call is TRBV5-5, the J call TRBJ1-2; D is perhaps TRBD1 (6 bases). Germline assignment: CDR1 SGHKS and CDR2 YYEKEE (reference sequence). The CDR3 has 16 residues. The CDR3 loop is CASSGVGQRASYGYTF. Here the CDR3 DNA reads TGTGCCAGCAGCGGGGTAGGACAGAGAGCGTCCTATGGCTATACCTTC.

For the CDR3, the DNA is TGTGCCAGCAGCTTAGCGACCGGCGGGTTTCACTCCTACGAGCAGTACTTC. It encodes CASSLATGGFHSYEQYF. The genes are TRBV7-9 and TRBJ2-5; tentative D call: TRBD2 (5 bases). The J call may be in error: the DNA end matches TRBJ2-7 better. Per germline, CDR1 SEHNR and CDR2 FQNEAQ (reference sequence). The CDR3 is made up of 17 amino acids.

The gene calls are TRBV6-1 and TRBJ2-7; D unresolved. The germline V gene encodes CDR1 MNHNS and CDR2 SASEGT. The CDR3 runs 15 residues. V was clipped by 4 bases and J by 4 bases, with 17 bases between them. CDR3 sequence: CASSGFFRRPYEQYF. The CDR3 DNA follows: TGTGCCAGCAGTGGATTTTTTAGAAGGCCATACGAGCAGTACTTC.

This chain links TRBV2 with TRBJ2-1; maybe TRBD2 (5 bases). CDR1 and CDR2 (germline): SNHLY, FYNNEI. CDR3 length: 11 residues. V gave up 8 bases and J gave up 9 bases, with 11 bases separating them. As DNA, the CDR3 is TGTGCCAGCTCCTTCCGGGGTGAGCAGTTCTTC. Amino acid sequence: CASSFRGEQFF.

J is TRBJ1-2 and V is TRBV4-1; D possibly corresponds to TRBD1 (6 bases). The V gene lost 6 bases and the J gene lost 8 bases, with 16 bases spanning the gap. Germline V CDR1 and CDR2: MGHRA, YSYEKL. The CDR3 consists of 13 residues. CDR3: CASSPPTGSGYTF. For the CDR3, the DNA is TGCGCCAGCAGTCCTCCTACAGGGAGCGGCTACACCTTC.

The V and J genes are TRBV7-9 and TRBJ2-7, with a possible D match to TRBD2 (5 bases). The CDR3 loop spans 14 amino acids. Trimming removed 3 bases from V and 0 bases from J, with 9 bases in between. Germline-derived CDR1 and CDR2 are SEHNR and FQNEAQ (reference sequence). In DNA, the CDR3 is TGTGCCAGCAGCTTCGGAGGTAGCTCCTACGAGCAGTACTTC. It specifies CASSFGGSSYEQYF.

The CDR3 sequence is CASTPSGVFIGNYGYTF. DNA of the CDR3: TGTGCCAGCACCCCCTCCGGGGTCTTCATCGGTAACTATGGCTACACCTTC. The chain has TRBV9 and TRBJ1-2; D not resolved. This CDR3 has 17 amino acids. Deletions cut 6 bases from V and 1 base from J, with 22 bases between. CDR1 SGDLS and CDR2 YYNGEE come from the germline V gene.

V gene TRBV4-3 combines with J gene TRBJ1-1, with D hard to call. V gave up 1 base and J gave up 4 bases, with 13 bases separating them. The length of the CDR3 is 15 residues. The germline gives CDR1 LGHNA, CDR2 YSLEER. The CDR3 DNA follows: TGCGCCAGCAGCCAAGGAGTAGGGTCAGGCACTGAAGCTTTCTTT. Amino acids: CASSQGVGSGTEAFF.

CDR3 sequence (DNA): TGTGCCAGCAGCTTGGGCGGGGCCCCCTACGAGCAGTACTTC. It specifies CASSLGGAPYEQYF. This chain joins TRBV5-6 and TRBJ2-7, with D possibly TRBD2 on 6 matching bases. V gave up 0 bases and J gave up 2 bases, with 9 bases separating them. Germline assignment: CDR1 SGHDT and CDR2 YYEEEE. This CDR3 has 14 amino acids.

The genes are TRBV2 and TRBJ2-7; TRBD2 matches at 14 bases. This CDR3 is built from 14 residues. The ends lost 8 bases at V and 5 bases at J; junction bases unmatched: 5. The germline gives CDR1 SNHLY, CDR2 FYNNEI. The CDR3 coding sequence is TGTGCCAGCTTCTGGGGACTAGCGGGAGACGAGCAGTACTTC. It is translated as CASFWGLAGDEQYF.

This clone has a single count. The rearrangement uses TRBV7-6 and TRBJ2-1, with D maybe TRBD1 (5 bases). CDR3 length equals 12 residues. The germline V gene has CDR1 SGHVS and CDR2 FNYEAQ. The V end lost 2 bases, the J end lost 6 bases, and 5 bases lay between the germline ends. The chain's CDR3 is CASSLQGNEQFF. The CDR3 DNA is TGTGCCAGCAGCTTACAGGGCAATGAGCAGTTCTTC. The variable domain in full, completed from reference TRBV7-6 and TRBJ2-1, reads GAGVSQSPRYKVTKRGQDVALRCDPISGHVSLYWYRQALGQGPEFLTYFNYEAQQDKSGLPNDRFSAERPEGSISTLTIQRTEQRDSAMYRCASSLQGNEQFFGPGTRLTVL.

The chain joins TRBV6-5 to TRBJ2-2, with D uncertain. V was trimmed by 0 bases and J by 8 bases, leaving 7 bases between them. Germline CDR1 is MNHEY and CDR2 is SVGAGI. There are 13 residues in the CDR3. Here the CDR3 DNA reads TGTGCCAGCAGTTACTCCCCCCGAGGGGAGCTGTTTTTT. Amino acid sequence: CASSYSPRGELFF.

The chain combines TRBV27 with TRBJ1-1, with D unclear. V shed 0 bases and J shed 0 bases, with 2 bases lying between them. Germline values: CDR1 MNHEY, CDR2 SMNVEV (reference sequence). The length of the CDR3 is 13 residues. CDR3 amino acids: CASSLSVNTEAFF. The DNA of the CDR3 is TGTGCCAGCAGTTTATCCGTGAACACTGAAGCTTTCTTT.

The V gene is TRBV4-1, the J gene TRBJ2-7; 7 bases fit TRBD1. J was trimmed by 4 bases and V by 0 bases; bases with no gene match: 6. Germline V gives CDR1 MGHRA, CDR2 YSYEKL. The CDR3 contains 15 residues. CDR3 DNA sequence: TGCGCCAGCAGCCAAGATGAGCAGGGGGAGTACGAGCAGTACTTC. Protein product: CASSQDEQGEYEQYF.

This rearrangement joins TRBV2 to TRBJ2-7, with 8 bases matching TRBD2. The germline V gene encodes CDR1 SNHLY and CDR2 FYNNEI. The CDR3 covers 15 residues. Losses at the gene ends were 7 bases for V and 3 bases for J; bases not matched to a gene: 11. CDR3 sequence: CASKPPSGQGYEQYF. CDR3 coding DNA: TGTGCCAGCAAACCTCCTAGCGGGCAGGGCTACGAGCAGTACTTC.

The chain couples TRBV28 to TRBJ2-7, with a possible D match to TRBD1 (6 bases). The V gene's germline CDR1 is MDHEN and CDR2 SYDVKM. Trimming shortened V by 4 bases and J by 2 bases, and 15 bases separated the two germline ends. CDR3 size: 15 residues. The CDR3: CASSSQDRLTYEQYF. The CDR3 bases are TGTGCCAGCAGTTCCCAGGACAGACTCACCTACGAGCAGTACTTC.

V is TRBV28 and J is TRBJ1-2, with 8 bases lining up with TRBD1. The CDR3 covers 13 residues. Germline V CDR1 and CDR2: MDHEN, SYDVKM. With V trimmed by 6 bases and J by 11 bases, 11 bases remained unmatched. Here the CDR3 reads CASRNQGALEYTF. The CDR3 bases are TGTGCCAGCAGAAACCAGGGGGCGCTCGAGTACACCTTC.

The chain combines TRBV5-6 with TRBJ2-7, with 7 bases aligning to TRBD1. The CDR3 totals 12 residues. Germline values: CDR1 SGHDT, CDR2 YYEEEE. The V segment lost 4 bases and the J segment 3 bases; nucleotides outside the gene matches: 1. The CDR3 DNA is TGTGCCAGCAGCGGGACAGACTACGAGCAGTACTTC. Its protein product is CASSGTDYEQYF.

This clone was recorded once. V gene TRBV6-1 combines with J gene TRBJ1-2, with 9 positions matching TRBD1. The germline V gene encodes CDR1 MNHNS and CDR2 SASEGT. CDR3 length equals 15 residues. The J segment lost 6 bases and the V segment lost 6 bases, leaving 11 bases of the junction unmatched. CDR3 bases: TGTGCCAGCAGCCAGGCTCGGACAGGGGCCGATGGCTACACCTTC. Translation gives CASSQARTGADGYTF.

In this sample, this clone turned up a few times. This chain connects TRBV9 to TRBJ2-1, with TRBD2 matching over 10 bases. The V and J ends lost 0 bases and 1 base, in that order; junction bases with no gene match: 13. CDR3 length: 20 residues. From germline, CDR1 is SGDLS and CDR2 YYNGEE. The CDR3: CASSVAMDSGGHRSYNEQFF. CDR3 coding DNA: TGTGCCAGCAGCGTAGCTATGGATAGCGGGGGGCATAGGTCCTACAATGAGCAGTTCTTC.

J is TRBJ2-7 and V is TRBV13; a possible D gene is TRBD1 (6 bases). The CDR3 sequence is 14 residues long. Trimming shortened V by 2 bases and J by 3 bases, and 11 bases separated the two germline ends. Germline lookup yields CDR1 PRHDT and CDR2 FYEKMQ (reference sequence). The CDR3 loop reads CASSLLNRDYEQYF. Written as DNA, the CDR3 is TGTGCCAGCAGCTTATTGAACAGGGACTACGAGCAGTACTTC.

The V call is TRBV6-5, the J call TRBJ2-1; D is uncertain. Between the trimmed V and J ends, which lost 6 bases and 8 bases, there was a span of 11 bases. Germline CDR1 reads MNHEY; CDR2 reads SVGAGI. This CDR3 has 12 amino acids. The CDR3 nucleotides read TGTGCCAGCAGCCCGGATGGCGATGAGCAGTTCTTC. Translating gives CASSPDGDEQFF.

V is TRBV5-8 and J is TRBJ2-1; 8 bases line up with TRBD2. Germline values: CDR1 SGHTS, CDR2 YDEGEE. With V trimmed by 2 bases and J by 3 bases, 7 bases remained unmatched. This CDR3 has 16 amino acids. CDR3 DNA sequence: TGTGCCAGCAGCTTCCCGCTCGCGGGAGGCTACAATGAGCAGTTCTTC. Amino acid sequence: CASSFPLAGGYNEQFF. Filled out from reference TRBV5-8 and TRBJ2-1, the complete variable domain reads EAGVTQSPTHLIKTRGQQATLRCSPISGHTSVYWYQQALGLGLQFLLWYDEGEERNRGNFPPRFSGRQFPNYSSELNVNALELEDSALYLCASSFPLAGGYNEQFFGPGTRLTVL.

The V gene is TRBV13, the J gene TRBJ2-3, with TRBD2 identical over 13 bases. The V segment lost 5 bases and the J segment 0 bases; nucleotides outside the gene matches: 14. There are 20 residues in the CDR3. The germline CDR1 and CDR2 sequences are PRHDT and FYEKMQ (reference sequence). This CDR3 is CASSPGGGLAGVRSTDTQYF. CDR3 coding DNA: TGTGCCAGCAGCCCAGGGGGAGGACTAGCGGGAGTGCGGAGCACAGATACGCAGTATTTT. Combining the CDR3 with reference TRBV13 and TRBJ2-3 gives the whole variable domain AAGVIQSPRHLIKEKRETATLKCYPIPRHDTVYWYQQGPGQDPQFLISFYEKMQSDKGSIPDRFSAQQFSDYHSELNMSSLELGDSALYFCASSPGGGLAGVRSTDTQYFGPGTRLTVL.

The chain employs TRBV6-1 and TRBJ2-5; perhaps TRBD2 as D (6 bases). The ends were cut back, 1 base at V and 5 bases at J, with 8 bases in the middle. The CDR3 loop spans 13 amino acids. CDR1 is MNHNS, CDR2 SASEGT, per germline. In nucleotides, the CDR3 is TGTGCCAGCAGTGAAGTTCGGGGGGAGACCCAGTACTTC. Translating gives CASSEVRGETQYF.